A selection of T cell receptor beta chains follows, all from one sample in a study of OX40 agonist ivuxolimab in advanced cancers. The protocol was immunoSEQ multiplex PCR, while the TCRdb copy is restricted to in-frame clones and leaves out a portion. Of about 24,000 clones listed, around 83% are singletons. Here the sequenced sample was CD4+ or CD8+ T cells sorted from blood, taken in a trial of the OX40 agonist ivuxolimab. The receptors were gathered from an adult with an advanced solid tumor such as melanoma, head and neck, liver or kidney cancer. The CDR3 runs from the conserved cysteine through the conserved F or W. D genes are given only for firm matches. Part of the rows lack a size; the others show once, few, many or a class for expanded clones.

clone size,J gene,D gene,V gene,CDR3 DNA,CDR3 protein
once,TRBJ2-7,-,TRBV19,TGTGCCAGTAGTACCCGTCCCCTTGGCGAGCAGTACTTC,CASSTRPLGEQYF
once,TRBJ2-3,TRBD2,TRBV4-3,TGCGCCAGCAGCCAAGGGGTCATTTCTAGCGGGAGTGCAGATACGCAGTATTTT,CASSQGVISSGSADTQYF
few,TRBJ2-1,-,TRBV6-5,TGTGCCAGCAGCCCTCGAGCGACCTCCTACAATGAGCAGTTCTTC,CASSPRATSYNEQFF
-,TRBJ1-3,TRBD1,TRBV30,TGTGCCTGGAGGACAGGGGCTGGAAACACCATATATTTT,CAWRTGAGNTIYF
-,TRBJ1-4,TRBD1,TRBV7-6,TGTGCCAGCAGCCCGACAGGGGTTAATGAAAAACTGTTTTTT,CASSPTGVNEKLFF
-,TRBJ1-5,-,TRBV7-8,TGTGCCAGCAGCTCCGTAGGGCCCCAGCATTTT,CASSSVGPQHF
-,TRBJ1-3,-,TRBV2,TGTGCCAGCAGCGACACGGCCTCTGGAAACACCATATATTTT,CASSDTASGNTIYF
-,TRBJ2-2,-,TRBV5-8,TGTGCCAGCAGCTTCTCGGGAGTCAAGACCGGGGAGCTGTTTTTT,CASSFSGVKTGELFF
-,TRBJ2-3,TRBD2,TRBV19,TGTGCCAGTAGCCAGAGCGGGGGGAAGTCCGGGGCGCAGTATTTT,CASSQSGGKSGAQYF
-,TRBJ2-1,TRBD2,TRBV6-9,TGTGCCAGCAGCTTAGCGGGACCCAATGAGCAGTTCTTC,CASSLAGPNEQFF
-,TRBJ2-3,-,TRBV2,TGTGCCAGCAGGGCCGATCGGGATACGCAGTATTTT,CASRADRDTQYF
-,TRBJ2-7,-,TRBV30,TGTGCCTGGAGCTGGGGCTCATGGGAGCAGTACTTC,CAWSWGSWEQYF
once,TRBJ2-7,TRBD1,TRBV11-2,TGTGCCAGCAGCTTTGCCCAGGACAGGGGGACCTACGAGCAGTACTTC,CASSFAQDRGTYEQYF
-,TRBJ2-7,-,TRBV15,TGTGCCACCAGCAGAGATAAGCAGGACGAGCAGTACTTC,CATSRDKQDEQYF
-,TRBJ2-7,TRBD2,TRBV2,TGTGCCAGCAGGACGGGGGGGAGCTCCTACGAGCAGTACTTC,CASRTGGSSYEQYF
-,TRBJ2-2,-,TRBV30,TGTGCCTGGAGTAAGCGGGCCATTGTCTTAGGCACCGGGGAGCTGTTTTTT,CAWSKRAIVLGTGELFF